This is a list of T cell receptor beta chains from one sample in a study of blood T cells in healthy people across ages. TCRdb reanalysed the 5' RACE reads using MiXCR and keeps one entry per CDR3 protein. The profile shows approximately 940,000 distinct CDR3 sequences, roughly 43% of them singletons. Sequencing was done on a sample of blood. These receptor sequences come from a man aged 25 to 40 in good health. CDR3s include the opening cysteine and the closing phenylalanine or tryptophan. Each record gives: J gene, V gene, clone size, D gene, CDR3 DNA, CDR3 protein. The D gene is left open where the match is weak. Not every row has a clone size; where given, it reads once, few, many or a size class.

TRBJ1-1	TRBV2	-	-	TGTGCCAGCAGGCCCAATAGAAGGGCCGCAATGAACACTGAAGCTTTCTTT	CASRPNRRAAMNTEAFF
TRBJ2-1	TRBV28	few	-	TGTGCCAGCAACCTCCTGCCATCCTACAATGAGCAGTTCTTC	CASNLLPSYNEQFF
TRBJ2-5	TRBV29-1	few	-	TGCAGCGTTGCGGAGTCGGAGGGTAACGAGTACTTC	CSVAESEGNEYF
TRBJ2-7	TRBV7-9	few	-	TGTGCCAGCAGCTTCATGGACAGCTACGAGCAGTACTTC	CASSFMDSYEQYF
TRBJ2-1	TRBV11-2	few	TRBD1	TGTGCCAGCAGCCTTATCGACAGGGACGACAATGAGCAGTTCTTC	CASSLIDRDDNEQFF
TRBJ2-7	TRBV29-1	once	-	TGCAGCGCCAGTCAAGCTTCCTACGAGCAGTACTTC	CSASQASYEQYF
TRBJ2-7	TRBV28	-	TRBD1	TGTGCCAGCAGTTCCAACACACCCGGGACAGTCTCCGACGAGCAGTACTTC	CASSSNTPGTVSDEQYF
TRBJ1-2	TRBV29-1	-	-	TGCAGCGTTGAACTCCCGGGACAAATGGGCTATGGCTACACCTTC	CSVELPGQMGYGYTF
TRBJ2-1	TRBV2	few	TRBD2	TGTGCCAGCAGGCTAGCGGGGGGGATAAGCTCCTACAATGAGCAGTTCTTC	CASRLAGGISSYNEQFF
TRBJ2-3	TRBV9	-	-	TGTGCCAGCAGTGACACGTTGGAAGCCCGACCAGATACGCAGTATTTT	CASSDTLEARPDTQYF
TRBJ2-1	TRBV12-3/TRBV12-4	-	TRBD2	TGTGCCAGCAGTTTCCAGCGGGGGTTAAGGAATGAGCAGTTCTTC	CASSFQRGLRNEQFF
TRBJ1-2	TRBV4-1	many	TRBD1	TGCGCCAGCAGCCACCCGGACAGGAACTATGGCTACACCTTC	CASSHPDRNYGYTF
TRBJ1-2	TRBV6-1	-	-	TGTGCCAGCAGTGACCGGACGCCCTACAGCTACACCTTC	CASSDRTPYSYTF
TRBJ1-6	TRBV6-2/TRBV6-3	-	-	TGTGCCAGCAGTTACTCTTCCGGTTACTCCTATAATTCACCCCTCCACTTT	CASSYSSGYSYNSPLHF
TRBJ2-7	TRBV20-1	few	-	TGCAGTGCTAGAGGCGGCCTACAGGGCGAGCAGTACTTC	CSARGGLQGEQYF
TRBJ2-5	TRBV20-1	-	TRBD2	TGCAGTGCTCGACCTCCGGGACTAGGAGGGTGGGAGCAGTACTTC	CSARPPGLGGWEQYF
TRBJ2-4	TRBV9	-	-	TGTGCCAGCAGCGTAGGAATTAGCGTGATCCTTACGAAGCAGTACTTC	CASSVGISVILTKQYF
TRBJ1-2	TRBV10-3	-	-	TGTGCCATCAGTGAGTCGGCGACTACTTACGATGGCTACACCTTC	CAISESATTYDGYTF
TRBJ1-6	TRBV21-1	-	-	TGTGCCAGCAGCAAACTTCCCTACCTGGGCCATTCACCCCTCCACTTT	CASSKLPYLGHSPLHF
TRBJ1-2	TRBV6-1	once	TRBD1	TGTGCCAGCAGTGCTCTCGGACAGGGTCACATATTTAGTGGCTACACCTTC	CASSALGQGHIFSGYTF
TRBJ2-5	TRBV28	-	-	TGTGCCAGCAGTTTTCAGGGCAAGTCGGAGACCCAGTACTTC	CASSFQGKSETQYF
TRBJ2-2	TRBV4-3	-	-	TGCGCCAGCAGCCAAGATCCACTGGGTTCAACCGGGGAGCTGTTTTTT	CASSQDPLGSTGELFF
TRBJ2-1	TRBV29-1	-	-	TGCAGCGCGTCAGGGGTGGCAATGTGGGATGAGCAGTTCTTC	CSASGVAMWDEQFF
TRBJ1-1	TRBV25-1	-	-	TGTGCCAGCAGTGAGGGTCTCATTACGAACACTGAAGCTTTCTTT	CASSEGLITNTEAFF